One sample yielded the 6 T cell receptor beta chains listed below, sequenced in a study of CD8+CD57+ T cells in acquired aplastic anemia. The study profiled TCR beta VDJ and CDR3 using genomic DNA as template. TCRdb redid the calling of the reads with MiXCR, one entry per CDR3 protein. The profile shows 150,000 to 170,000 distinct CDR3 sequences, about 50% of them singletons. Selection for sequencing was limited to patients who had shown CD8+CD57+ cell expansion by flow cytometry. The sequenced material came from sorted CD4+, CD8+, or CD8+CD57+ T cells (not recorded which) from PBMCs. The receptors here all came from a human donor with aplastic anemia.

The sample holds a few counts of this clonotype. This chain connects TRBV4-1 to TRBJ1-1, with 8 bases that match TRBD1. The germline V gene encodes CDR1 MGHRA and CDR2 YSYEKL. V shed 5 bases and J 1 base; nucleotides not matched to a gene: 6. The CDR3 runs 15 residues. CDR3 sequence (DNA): TGCGCCAGCAGCGTATGGACAGGGAGGAACACTGAAGCTTTCTTT. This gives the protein CASSVWTGRNTEAFF.

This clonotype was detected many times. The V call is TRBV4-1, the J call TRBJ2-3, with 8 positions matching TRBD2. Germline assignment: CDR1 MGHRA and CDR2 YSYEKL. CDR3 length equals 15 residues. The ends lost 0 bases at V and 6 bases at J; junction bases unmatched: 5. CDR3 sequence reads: CASSQEWASGDTQYF. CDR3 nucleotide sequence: TGCGCCAGCAGCCAAGAATGGGCTAGCGGGGATACGCAGTATTTT.

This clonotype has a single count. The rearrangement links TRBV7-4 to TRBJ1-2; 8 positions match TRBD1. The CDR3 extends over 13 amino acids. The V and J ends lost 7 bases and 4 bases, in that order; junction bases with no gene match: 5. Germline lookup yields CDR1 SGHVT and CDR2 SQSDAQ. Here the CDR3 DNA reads TGTGCCAGCACTTCACAGGGGGGCTATGGCTACACCTTC. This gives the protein CASTSQGGYGYTF. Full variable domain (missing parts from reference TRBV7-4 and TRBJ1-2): GAGVSQSPRYKVAKRGRDVALRCDSISGHVTLYWYRQTLGQGSEVLTYSQSDAQRDKSGRPSGRFSAERPERSVSTLKIQRTEQGDSAVYLCASTSQGGYGYTFGSGTRLTVV.

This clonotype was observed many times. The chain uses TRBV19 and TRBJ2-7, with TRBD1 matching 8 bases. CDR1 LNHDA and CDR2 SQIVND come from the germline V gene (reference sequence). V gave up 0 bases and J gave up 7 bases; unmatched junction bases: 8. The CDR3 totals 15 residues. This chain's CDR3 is CASSIDHRGASEQYF. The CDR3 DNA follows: TGTGCCAGTAGTATAGATCACAGGGGGGCCTCGGAGCAGTACTTC.

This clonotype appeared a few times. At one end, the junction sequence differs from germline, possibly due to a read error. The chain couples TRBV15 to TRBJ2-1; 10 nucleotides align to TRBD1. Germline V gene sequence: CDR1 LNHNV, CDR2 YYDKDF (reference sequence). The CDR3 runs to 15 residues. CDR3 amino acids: CASSDRDRGFNEQFF. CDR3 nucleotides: TGTGCCAGCAGCGACCGGGACAGGGGTTTCAATGAGCAGTTCTTC.

The CDR3 bases are TGCGCCAGCAGCTTGCCGGCGGATTATGGCTACACCTTC. Protein product: CASSLPADYGYTF. V and J are TRBV5-1 and TRBJ1-2; D unclear. CDR3 length: 13 residues. Germline CDR1 and CDR2: SGHRS and YFSETQ. Trimming cost V 1 base and J 5 bases, with 9 bases left between them. Together with reference TRBV5-1 and TRBJ1-2, the CDR3 gives the full variable domain: KAGVTQTPRYLIKTRGQQVTLSCSPISGHRSVSWYQQTPGQGLQFLFEYFSETQRNKGNFPGRFSGRQFSNSRSEMNVSTLELGDSALYLCASSLPADYGYTFGSGTRLTVV.